The present entry profiles one T cell receptor (beta chain) with its context. The CDR3 covers 15 residues. V trimming: 4 bases; J trimming: 7 bases; junction bases outside the gene matches: 4. The germline gives CDR1 LGHDT, CDR2 YNNKEL (reference sequence). This record comes from a study of blood T cell repertoires in COVID-19. Turning to the study itself: Spain, Italy and the United States supplied samples that represented acute and convalescent COVID-19.

Repertoires were generated with immunoSEQ multiplex PCR, while TCRdb's copy carries only in-frame clones and drops some. Of 180,000 or so clones detected, 86% appear once; the ten largest clones hold roughly 5.9%. The participants were between roughly 18 and 89 years old and came from 24 US areas. The sequence was obtained from a man aged 40-49 years with acute COVID-19. The sequencing sample was made of PBMCs or T cells enriched from blood (not recorded which). This chain connects TRBV3-1 (or the pseudogene TRBV3-2) to TRBJ1-6; 10 positions match TRBD1. Written as DNA, the CDR3 is TGTGCCAGCAGCCTTAGACAGGGGGCGAATTCACCCCTCCACTTT. As protein: CASSLRQGANSPLHF.